The clone carrying this T cell receptor (beta chain) showed up just once. This sample was taken from a study of control samples from healthy donors and cancer patients. Trimming removed 0 bases at V and 7 bases at J, with 7 bases between. Per germline, CDR1 LNHNV and CDR2 YYDKDF (reference sequence). CDR3 length: 13 amino acids. Data came from immunoSEQ multiplex PCR; TCRdb stores just in-frame clones and leaves some out. Found here are 100,000 to 150,000 clones, under 90% of them singletons; the top ten hold roughly 8%. V usage is TRBV15 and J usage is TRBJ1-5; maybe TRBD1 (5 bases). Sequencing used PBMCs. This TCR came from a man in his forties or fifties with head and neck cancer. CDR3 nucleotide sequence: TGTGCCACCAGCAGAGAGGGGGGGCAGCCCCAGCATTTT. Encoded protein: CATSREGGQPQHF.